The rows below give T cell receptor beta chains drawn from one sample of a study of blood T cell repertoires in COVID-19. The table came from immunoSEQ multiplex PCR; TCRdb's copy has only in-frame clones and leaves some out. The sample has fewer than 75,000 clones; less than 90% are singletons. Source material: peripheral blood. These receptors were obtained from a man aged 50-60 years with active COVID-19. Each CDR3 is given with its conserved first and last residue. D genes are given only for firm matches. Expanded clones get a size class; other rows say once, few or many, or leave the size out.

TRBD2	TRBV9	.	18	TRBJ2-7	CASSGFDLSGAASYEQYF	TGTGCCAGCAGCGGGTTCGACCTAAGCGGGGCGGCCTCCTACGAGCAGTACTTC
.	TRBV5-1	.	15	TRBJ2-3	CASSLGRGDTDTQYF	TGCGCCAGCAGCTTGGGACGGGGGGACACGGATACGCAGTATTTT
.	TRBV28	.	17	TRBJ2-1	CASSNTGLSPSYNEQFF	TGTGCCAGCAGCAACACCGGACTCTCACCCTCCTACAATGAGCAGTTCTTC
.	TRBV19	.	16	TRBJ1-3	CASSALRVHSGNTIYF	TGTGCCAGTAGTGCCCTCAGGGTCCATTCTGGAAACACCATATATTTT
TRBD1	TRBV5-1	.	15	TRBJ2-7	CASSLGDRDVNEQYF	TGCGCCAGCAGCTTGGGGGACAGGGATGTCAACGAGCAGTACTTC
TRBD1	TRBV24-1	.	15	TRBJ1-1	CATSDSRGMVGEAFF	TGTGCCACCAGTGACTCCAGGGGGATGGTGGGTGAAGCTTTCTTT
.	TRBV19	.	13	TRBJ2-5	CASSIRQWETQYF	TGTGCCAGTAGTATACGACAATGGGAGACCCAGTACTTC
.	TRBV10-3	once	15	TRBJ2-2	CAISGSGGNTGELFF	TGTGCCATCAGTGGATCGGGGGGCAACACCGGGGAGCTGTTTTTT
.	TRBV19	.	16	TRBJ1-1	CASSSAAAPMNTEAFF	TGTGCCAGTAGTAGTGCGGCAGCGCCTATGAACACTGAAGCTTTCTTT
TRBD2	TRBV30	.	16	TRBJ2-1	CAWSVDATSGPGEQFF	TGTGCCTGGAGTGTAGATGCGACTAGCGGACCCGGAGAGCAGTTCTTC
TRBD1	TRBV7-9	.	13	TRBJ1-1	CASSLGQGTEAFF	TGTGCCAGCAGCCTAGGACAGGGGACTGAAGCTTTCTTT
TRBD1	TRBV5-1	.	13	TRBJ2-7	CASSPAGGHEQYF	TGCGCCAGCAGCCCGGCAGGGGGCCACGAGCAGTACTTC
TRBD1	TRBV24-1	.	15	TRBJ2-7	CATSDSRQGAHEQYF	TGTGCCACCAGTGATTCGCGACAGGGGGCTCACGAGCAGTACTTC
TRBD1	TRBV19	.	14	TRBJ1-2	CASSMGQVNHGYTF	TGTGCCAGTAGTATGGGACAGGTAAACCATGGCTACACCTTC
.	TRBV6-5	.	15	TRBJ1-1	CASSILTPGDTEAFF	TGTGCCAGCAGTATCTTAACGCCCGGGGACACTGAAGCTTTCTTT
TRBD1	TRBV19	.	15	TRBJ2-4	CASSTTGSPKNIQYF	TGTGCCAGTAGTACGACAGGGTCCCCCAAAAACATTCAGTACTTC
TRBD2	TRBV3-1/TRBV3-2	.	12	TRBJ2-3	CASSHAAGEQYF	TGTGCCAGCAGCCACGCAGCGGGAGAGCAGTATTTT
TRBD2	TRBV7-9	.	14	TRBJ2-7	CASSLASGTYEQYF	TGTGCCAGCAGCTTGGCTAGCGGAACCTACGAGCAGTACTTC
.	TRBV11-3	.	17	TRBJ2-7	CASSPPSRLARLYEQYF	TGTGCCAGCAGCCCCCCCTCCCGGCTAGCTAGACTTTACGAGCAGTACTTC
TRBD1	TRBV6-5	.	13	TRBJ1-1	CASRGTGDTEAFF	TGTGCCAGCAGAGGGACAGGGGACACTGAAGCTTTCTTT
TRBD1	TRBV9	once	16	TRBJ1-1	CASSVDPGTVNTEAFF	TGTGCCAGCAGCGTAGACCCCGGGACAGTGAACACTGAAGCTTTCTTT
.	TRBV5-1	.	14	TRBJ1-1	CASSVGRGNTEAFF	TGCGCCAGCAGCGTGGGACGAGGGAACACTGAAGCTTTCTTT
.	TRBV7-9	.	13	TRBJ1-3	CASSLDTGNTIYF	TGTGCCAGCAGCTTAGACACAGGAAACACCATATATTTT
TRBD1	TRBV6-6	.	18	TRBJ2-6	CASSPGTGGFSGANVLTF	TGTGCCAGCAGTCCCGGGACAGGGGGATTCTCTGGGGCCAACGTCCTGACTTTC
TRBD1	TRBV7-8	.	13	TRBJ1-1	CASSSHRGPEAFF	TGTGCCAGCAGCTCTCACAGGGGTCCTGAAGCTTTCTTT
TRBD1	TRBV19	.	16	TRBJ1-5	CASSPLDRGSNQPQHF	TGTGCCAGTAGTCCATTGGACAGGGGGTCGAATCAGCCCCAGCATTTT
.	TRBV7-9	.	12	TRBJ2-5	CASSPSVETQYF	TGTGCCAGCAGCCCTAGCGTCGAGACCCAGTACTTC
TRBD1	TRBV28	.	17	TRBJ2-7	CASSPRRGQGARYEQYF	TGTGCCAGCAGCCCCCGGCGGGGACAGGGGGCGCGGTACGAGCAGTACTTC
.	TRBV11-3	.	17	TRBJ2-2	CASSSPSTQTNTGELFF	TGTGCCAGCAGCTCCCCCTCGACGCAGACAAACACCGGGGAGCTGTTTTTT
TRBD1	TRBV7-9	.	14	TRBJ1-1	CASSLGQVNTEAFF	TGTGCCAGCAGCTTGGGACAGGTTAACACTGAAGCTTTCTTT
.	TRBV6-5	.	14	TRBJ1-1	CASSPRTEYTEAFF	TGTGCCAGCAGTCCTCGGACAGAGTACACTGAAGCTTTCTTT
.	TRBV5-1	.	13	TRBJ2-5	CASRGSGGETQYF	TGCGCCAGCAGGGGCAGCGGCGGAGAGACCCAGTACTTC
TRBD1	TRBV7-8	.	14	TRBJ1-2	CASSLLAGGDGYTF	TGTGCCAGCAGCTTACTGGCAGGGGGCGATGGCTACACCTTC
.	TRBV3-1/TRBV3-2	.	13	TRBJ2-1	CASSSLASNEQFF	TGTGCCAGCAGCTCACTAGCTAGCAATGAGCAGTTCTTC
TRBD2	TRBV28	.	16	TRBJ2-3	CASSLSRGKGVDTQYF	TGTGCCAGCAGTTTATCGCGGGGGAAAGGTGTGGATACGCAGTATTTT
.	TRBV12-5	.	13	TRBJ2-5	CASGTAVGETQYF	TGTGCTAGTGGTACCGCGGTAGGCGAGACCCAGTACTTC
TRBD2	TRBV18	.	17	TRBJ2-3	CASSPMMAGGVTDTQYF	TGTGCCAGCTCACCAATGATGGCGGGGGGAGTCACAGATACGCAGTATTTT
.	TRBV6-2/TRBV6-3	.	13	TRBJ1-5	CASSSPSVQPQHF	TGTGCCAGCAGTTCCCCGTCGGTTCAGCCCCAGCATTTT
.	TRBV27	.	15	TRBJ1-4	CASSLSPGNFEKLFF	TGTGCCAGCAGTTTATCACCAGGGAACTTTGAAAAACTGTTTTTT
TRBD1	TRBV30	few	12	TRBJ2-7	CAWSVQGREQYF	TGTGCCTGGAGTGTACAGGGGCGCGAGCAGTACTTC
.	TRBV5-5	.	16	TRBJ1-3	CASSFQVLSSGNTIYF	TGTGCCAGCAGCTTCCAGGTCCTTTCCTCTGGAAACACCATATATTTT
TRBD1	TRBV4-3	few	14	TRBJ1-5	CASSPGTGMLPQHF	TGCGCCAGCAGCCCCGGGACAGGGATGTTGCCCCAGCATTTT
TRBD2	TRBV29-1	.	18	TRBJ2-3	CSVNVFGLAGLSTDTQYF	TGCAGCGTTAACGTCTTCGGACTAGCGGGTCTAAGCACAGATACGCAGTATTTT
.	TRBV5-6	once	15	TRBJ1-5	CASSLQSISNQPQHF	TGTGCCAGCAGCTTGCAGTCGATTAGCAATCAGCCCCAGCATTTT
TRBD1	TRBV6-1	.	16	TRBJ1-6	CASSAPRTGLGSPLHF	TGTGCCAGCAGTGCCCCCCGGACAGGACTTGGTTCACCCCTCCACTTT
.	TRBV6-4	.	15	TRBJ2-1	CASSDSTGMYNEQFF	TGTGCCAGCAGTGACTCTACAGGGATGTACAATGAGCAGTTCTTC
.	TRBV5-5	.	15	TRBJ2-2	CASSQIDSRTGELFF	TGTGCCAGCAGTCAAATCGACTCGCGGACCGGGGAGCTGTTTTTT
.	TRBV12-3/TRBV12-4	.	13	TRBJ2-1	CASSLDRYNEQFF	TGTGCCAGCAGTTTAGACAGGTACAATGAGCAGTTCTTC
TRBD2	TRBV9	.	15	TRBJ2-1	CASSAGGSNYNEQFF	TGTGCCAGCAGCGCGGGGGGGTCCAACTACAATGAGCAGTTCTTC
.	TRBV5-1	.	16	TRBJ1-3	CASSFETGYSGNTIYF	TGCGCCAGCAGCTTCGAAACGGGTTACTCTGGAAACACCATATATTTT
.	TRBV5-4	.	13	TRBJ1-1	CASKFAGIAEAFF	TGTGCCAGCAAATTCGCAGGGATCGCTGAAGCTTTCTTT
TRBD1	TRBV4-2	.	15	TRBJ1-5	CASSQETGTNQPQHF	TGTGCCAGCAGCCAAGAGACAGGGACCAATCAGCCCCAGCATTTT
TRBD1	TRBV19	.	16	TRBJ2-5	CASSIVGTGAGETQYF	TGTGCCAGTAGTATAGTGGGGACAGGGGCCGGAGAGACCCAGTACTTC
.	TRBV6-5	.	12	TRBJ1-2	CASTPGGGGYTF	TGTGCCAGCACCCCCGGGGGAGGGGGCTACACCTTC
.	TRBV29-1	once	14	TRBJ1-1	CSVGQTAMNTEAFF	TGCAGCGTTGGGCAAACAGCAATGAACACTGAAGCTTTCTTT
TRBD1	TRBV13	.	13	TRBJ1-2	CASSVTGVYGYTF	TGTGCCAGCAGCGTGACAGGGGTCTATGGCTACACCTTC
TRBD1	TRBV5-5	few	12	TRBJ2-7	CASTGQTYEQYF	TGTGCCAGTACGGGACAGACCTACGAGCAGTACTTC
TRBD1	TRBV24-1	.	16	TRBJ1-3	CATSDSGTGRGNTIYF	TGTGCCACCAGTGATTCCGGGACAGGTAGAGGAAACACCATATATTTT
TRBD1	TRBV18	.	16	TRBJ2-6	CASTLTGSTGANVLTF	TGTGCCAGCACCTTGACAGGGTCAACTGGGGCCAACGTCCTGACTTTC